The T cell receptor (beta chain) described here comes from a study of T cell changes during pregnancy in multiple sclerosis. Sequencing used immunoSEQ multiplex PCR; TCRdb keeps in-frame clones, though not all of them. The profile covers about 59,000 clones, with nearly 95% appearing a single time and roughly 2.6% taken by the ten largest. Looked up from germline, CDR1 is GTSNPN and CDR2 is SVGIG (reference sequence). CDR3 size: 13 residues. Germline trimming cut 4 bases from V and 7 bases from J; bases unmatched to any gene: 7. The sequence was collected from a female donor with multiple sclerosis, enrolled in a pregnancy study. The source was CD8+ T cells from peripheral blood mononuclear cells, collected in the third trimester of pregnancy. The chain recombines TRBV30 with TRBJ2-5; 9 nucleotides line up with TRBD2. As DNA, the CDR3 is TGTGCCTGGACGGCGGGAGGGACTGGGACCCAGTACTTC. This codes for CAWTAGGTGTQYF.